These 32 T cell receptor beta chains share one sample of origin, sequenced in a study of identical twins. TCRdb reprocessed the 5' RACE reads with MiXCR, giving one entry per CDR3 protein. The data show 400,000 to 550,000 distinct CDR3 sequences, with roughly a fifth seen just once and roughly 0.91% held by the top ten. These same data were also listed under a study on T cells expressing NK-cell markers.

Source material: CD4+ T cells sorted from blood. The receptor source for this set is a woman between 18 and 29 years old in good health.

This clonotype came up a few times. The V gene is TRBV20-1, the J gene TRBJ2-7; 8 nucleotides align to TRBD1. The ends lost 6 bases at V and 2 bases at J; junction bases unmatched: 9. The CDR3 has 14 residues. Per the germline V gene, CDR1 is DFQATT and CDR2 is SNEGSKA (reference sequence). The CDR3 bases are TGCAGTGCAATTCCCCGGGACAGGACCTACGAGCAGTACTTC. Translation gives CSAIPRDRTYEQYF.

This clonotype showed up many times. The gene calls are TRBV6-1 and TRBJ2-7, with TRBD2 identical over 9 bases. V lost 8 bases and J lost 0; bases outside the gene matches: 5. Germline CDR1 and CDR2: MNHNS and SASEGT. This CDR3 region has 14 residues. CDR3 loop: CASGRTSASYEQYF. As DNA, the CDR3 is TGTGCCAGCGGTCGGACTAGCGCCTCCTACGAGCAGTACTTC.

This clonotype was seen at least ten times. The V gene is TRBV12-3 or TRBV12-4, the J gene TRBJ1-2, with a weak D call TRBD1 (5 bases). This CDR3 is built from 14 residues. Trimming cost V 6 bases and J 4 bases, with 15 bases left between them. The CDR3 sequence is CASRPDTNPYGYTF. DNA of the CDR3: TGTGCCAGCAGACCGGACACAAACCCCTATGGCTACACCTTC.

This clonotype has a handful of counts. The chain joins TRBV6-1 to TRBJ1-5; D gene uncertain. The length of the CDR3 is 14 residues. Germline assignment: CDR1 MNHNS and CDR2 SASEGT. Deletions cut 10 bases from V and 3 bases from J, with 16 bases between. CDR3 amino acids: CATKPDLFNQPQHF. CDR3 DNA sequence: TGTGCCACCAAACCCGACCTGTTCAATCAGCCCCAGCATTTT.

This clonotype was seen a few times. CDR3 nucleotides: TGCAGTGCTAGCCCGACAGGTGCGAACATTCAGTACTTC. This encodes CSASPTGANIQYF. This sequence joins TRBV20-1 and TRBJ2-4, with D possibly TRBD1 on 6 matching bases. The CDR3 is 13 residues long. Germline CDR1 reads DFQATT; CDR2 reads SNEGSKA (reference sequence). V was clipped by 3 bases and J by 7 bases, with 13 bases between them.

This clonotype was counted between two and nine times. The chain couples TRBV7-2 to TRBJ1-1; D gene ambiguous. The germline CDR1 and CDR2 sequences are SGHTA and FQGNSA. Trimming left V 5 bases short and J 7 bases short, with 17 bases between. The CDR3 covers 14 residues. The CDR3 loop is CASSPYQANVEAFF. The CDR3 coding sequence is TGTGCCAGCAGCCCGTACCAGGCGAACGTTGAAGCTTTCTTT.

This chain uses TRBV3-1 with TRBJ1-1; the D gene is possibly TRBD1 (5 bases). Deletions cut 6 bases from V and 1 base from J, with 9 bases between. Germline lookup yields CDR1 LGHDT and CDR2 YNNKEL (reference sequence). This CDR3 has 13 amino acids. The chain's CDR3 is CASRAGKNTEAFF. DNA for the CDR3: TGTGCCAGCAGAGCAGGGAAGAACACTGAAGCTTTCTTT.

The sample holds a few counts of this clonotype. The gene calls are TRBV20-1 and TRBJ2-3; 8 nucleotides align to TRBD2. The length of the CDR3 is 17 residues. J lost 2 bases, V lost 1 base, and 11 bases had no gene match. The V gene's germline CDR1 is DFQATT and CDR2 SNEGSKA (reference sequence). The CDR3 protein is CSARGTQAGDLTDTQYF. The CDR3 DNA follows: TGCAGTGCTAGAGGCACCCAAGCGGGGGATCTCACAGATACGCAGTATTTT.

The chain couples TRBV6-1 to TRBJ2-1; D uncertain. CDR1 and CDR2 (germline): MNHNS, SASEGT. V shed 10 bases and J shed 8 bases, with 18 bases lying between them. This CDR3 comprises 13 residues. The CDR3 reads CATSLAPIHEQFF. In DNA, the CDR3 is TGTGCCACGTCTCTGGCTCCCATCCATGAGCAGTTCTTC.

The V call is TRBV7-6, the J call TRBJ2-1; 7 bases fit TRBD2. Per germline, CDR1 SGHVS and CDR2 FNYEAQ. The CDR3 consists of 13 residues. V shed 8 bases, J shed 5 bases, and the junction held 6 bases outside the gene matches. In DNA form, the CDR3 reads TGTGCCAGCGGCGGGAGACGGGACAATGAGCAGTTCTTC. Translated, it gives CASGGRRDNEQFF.

The V and J genes are TRBV6-1 and TRBJ2-5, with a weak D call TRBD1 (7 bases). With 6 bases removed from V and 5 bases from J, the gap between germline ends came to 16 bases. This CDR3 contains 14 residues. Germline values: CDR1 MNHNS, CDR2 SASEGT. The chain's CDR3 is CASRVGGAGETQYF. As DNA, the CDR3 is TGTGCCAGCAGAGTAGGGGGCGCGGGGGAGACCCAGTACTTC.

This clonotype was counted a few times. CDR3 in amino acids: CASKGREINGYTF. CDR3 coding DNA: TGTGCCAGCAAGGGCAGGGAGATTAATGGCTACACCTTC. The V and J genes are TRBV27 and TRBJ1-2; D is perhaps TRBD1 (5 bases). Between the trimmed V and J ends, which lost 7 bases and 6 bases, there was a span of 15 bases. Germline-derived CDR1 and CDR2 are MNHEY and SMNVEV (reference sequence). The CDR3 extends over 13 amino acids.

The V and J genes are TRBV4-3 and TRBJ2-1; no definite D call. Germline lookup yields CDR1 LGHNA and CDR2 YSLEER. V shed 0 bases and J shed 7 bases, with 7 bases lying between them. This CDR3 has 13 residues. For the CDR3, the DNA is TGCGCCAGCAGCCAAGATTTTTATAATGAGCAGTTCTTC. The encoded protein is CASSQDFYNEQFF.

This clonotype was seen many times. This rearrangement joins TRBV20-1 to TRBJ2-1; 9 positions match TRBD2. Germline V gives CDR1 DFQATT, CDR2 SNEGSKA (reference sequence). After removal of 2 bases from V and 6 bases from J, the junction contained 2 bases not matched to a gene. The CDR3 is 13 residues long. The CDR3, as DNA: TGCAGTGCTAGACTAGCGGGATCCAATGAGCAGTTCTTC. It is translated as CSARLAGSNEQFF.

This clonotype has only a few counts. The chain has TRBV6-2 or TRBV6-3 and TRBJ2-7; perhaps D is TRBD1 or TRBD2 (5 bases each). The CDR3 consists of 14 residues. V gave up 6 bases and J gave up 3 bases, with 15 bases separating them. CDR1 is MNHEY and CDR2 is SVGEGT in the germline V gene. The CDR3 protein is CASRRDGNSYEQYF. The DNA for the CDR3 is TGTGCCAGCAGGAGGGACGGAAACAGCTACGAGCAGTACTTC.

The CDR3 is CASSLVVYSVNTEAFF. In DNA form, the CDR3 reads TGCGCCAGCAGCTTGGTTGTCTATTCCGTGAACACTGAAGCTTTCTTT. The chain employs TRBV5-1 and TRBJ1-1; D not certain. CDR1 and CDR2 (germline): SGHRS, YFSETQ. Trimming removed 0 bases at V and 0 bases at J, with 12 bases between. The CDR3 sequence is 16 residues long.

The chain carries TRBV10-3 and TRBJ2-5; D is undetermined. Deletions cut 6 bases from V and 3 bases from J, with 11 bases between. Germline V gene sequence: CDR1 ENHRY, CDR2 SYGVKD. There are 13 residues in the CDR3. The CDR3 spells CAISKGLKETQYF. In DNA, the CDR3 is TGTGCCATCAGCAAGGGTCTAAAAGAGACCCAGTACTTC.

The chain is built from TRBV4-1 and TRBJ2-1; 7 nucleotides line up with TRBD2. The trim removed 1 base at V and 0 bases at J, leaving 3 bases unmatched. CDR3 length: 16 residues. CDR1 and CDR2 from the germline V gene are MGHRA and YSYEKL. The CDR3 sequence is CASSQASGLSYNEQFF. The CDR3 DNA reads TGCGCCAGCAGCCAAGCTAGCGGCCTCTCCTACAATGAGCAGTTCTTC.

The V gene is TRBV6-5, the J gene TRBJ2-1; TRBD2 is a possible D gene (5 bases). Germline assignment: CDR1 MNHEY and CDR2 SVGAGI. The ends were cut back, 5 bases at V and 7 bases at J, with 9 bases in the middle. This CDR3 is built from 12 residues. CDR3 DNA sequence: TGTGCCAGCAGTGGTTGGGAGAATGAGCAGTTCTTC. This translates into CASSGWENEQFF.

This clonotype was detected a few times. The rearrangement uses TRBV4-3 and TRBJ2-2, with TRBD2 matching over 10 bases. Germline V gene sequence: CDR1 LGHNA, CDR2 YSLEER. CDR3 size: 20 residues. With 0 bases clipped from V and 1 base from J, the junction kept 11 bases outside the gene matches. CDR3 nucleotides: TGCGCCAGCAGCCAAGACGGGACTAGCGACCAGTATCAGAACACCGGGGAGCTGTTTTTT. Translated, it gives CASSQDGTSDQYQNTGELFF.

This chain connects TRBV15 to TRBJ2-4; 7 positions match TRBD2. J lost 4 bases, V lost 1 base, and 1 base had no gene match. CDR3 length: 14 amino acids. From germline, CDR1 is LNHNV and CDR2 YYDKDF (reference sequence). This chain's CDR3 is CATSRGGLKNIQYF. The CDR3 DNA reads TGTGCCACCAGCAGAGGGGGACTAAAAAACATTCAGTACTTC. Filled out from reference TRBV15 and TRBJ2-4, the complete variable domain reads DAMVIQNPRYQVTQFGKPVTLSCSQTLNHNVMYWYQQKSSQAPKLLFHYYDKDFNNEADTPDNFQSRRPNTSFCFLDIRSPGLGDTAMYLCATSRGGLKNIQYFGAGTRLSVL.

This clonotype has just a few counts. The V call is TRBV3-1, the J call TRBJ2-2; perhaps TRBD2 as D (5 bases). The V and J ends lost 0 bases and 3 bases respectively, with 8 bases between them. Germline lookup yields CDR1 LGHDT and CDR2 YNNKEL (reference sequence). The CDR3 is 15 residues long. The CDR3 loop reads CASSQETGDTGELFF. CDR3 DNA: TGTGCCAGCAGCCAAGAAACCGGGGACACCGGGGAGCTGTTTTTT.

This clonotype has a handful of counts. The V gene is TRBV4-3, the J gene TRBJ2-1; possible D gene TRBD2, 5 bases. The ends were cut back, 2 bases at V and 3 bases at J, with 17 bases in the middle. Germline loops: CDR1 LGHNA, CDR2 YSLEER. The CDR3 is 17 residues long. The CDR3 spells CASSQRSFRSGYNEQFF. CDR3 DNA: TGCGCCAGCAGCCAAAGAAGTTTCCGGAGCGGCTACAATGAGCAGTTCTTC.

The chain has TRBV5-4 and TRBJ2-1; tentative D call: TRBD1 (6 bases). CDR1 is SGHNT, CDR2 YYREEE, per germline (reference sequence). V lost 2 bases, J lost 0 bases, and 21 bases lay in between. The length of the CDR3 is 19 residues. The CDR3: CASSLEPGRGLGSYNEQFF. In DNA form, the CDR3 reads TGTGCCAGCAGCTTAGAACCGGGCAGGGGATTAGGCTCCTACAATGAGCAGTTCTTC.

CDR3 bases: TGCGCCAGCACTATAACCGGGGATATTGGCATTCAGTACTTC. Its translation is CASTITGDIGIQYF. V is TRBV5-1 and J is TRBJ2-4; possible D gene TRBD2, 5 bases. The CDR3 has 14 amino acids. Germline V gene lookup returns CDR1 SGHRS and CDR2 YFSETQ. The V gene lost 6 bases and the J gene lost 9 bases, with 19 bases spanning the gap.

This clonotype showed up just a few times. This sequence joins TRBV24-1 and TRBJ2-1; 8 nucleotides line up with TRBD2. CDR1 and CDR2 from the germline V gene are KGHDR and SFDVKD. Trimming removed 10 bases from V and 3 bases from J; junction bases left unmatched: 7. The length of the CDR3 is 14 residues. As DNA, the CDR3 is TGTGCCACGGGGAGCGGGGGCCTCTACAATGAGCAGTTCTTC. As protein: CATGSGGLYNEQFF.

The chain joins TRBV6-5 to TRBJ1-1, with D unclear. The germline V gene encodes CDR1 MNHEY and CDR2 SVGAGI. V dropped 1 base and J dropped 10 bases, with 7 bases sitting between them. The length of the CDR3 is 11 residues. CDR3 nucleotides: TGTGCCAGCAGTTACTTGGGTGTAGCTTTCTTT. The encoded protein is CASSYLGVAFF.

The genes are TRBV12-3 or TRBV12-4 and TRBJ2-1; 11 bases align to TRBD2. The CDR3 contains 15 residues. The V and J ends lost 2 bases and 9 bases, in that order; junction bases with no gene match: 6. For the CDR3, the DNA is TGTGCCAGCAGTTTAAATAGCGGGAGGGCGAGTGAGCAGTTCTTC. Its translation is CASSLNSGRASEQFF.

The CDR3: CASSLWDTLSRDEQFF. In DNA, the CDR3 is TGTGCCAGCAGCTTATGGGACACCCTATCTCGCGATGAGCAGTTCTTC. This chain joins TRBV7-9 and TRBJ2-1, with a tentative D call TRBD1 (6 bases). The germline V gene encodes CDR1 SEHNR and CDR2 FQNEAQ (reference sequence). Trimming removed 2 bases at V and 8 bases at J, with 19 bases between. This CDR3 is built from 16 residues.

The sample holds many counts of this clonotype. The genes are TRBV20-1 and TRBJ1-1, with D possibly TRBD1 on 5 matching bases. The V end was cut by 1 base, the J end by 11 bases, with 14 bases between. The CDR3 spans 12 residues. The germline CDR1 and CDR2 sequences are DFQATT and SNEGSKA (reference sequence). Written as DNA, the CDR3 is TGCAGTGCTAGAGTGGGGCCGGGAAATGCTTTCTTT. This translates into CSARVGPGNAFF.

The CDR3 region has the DNA TGCGCCAGCACCGGGGGGACCACAGATACGCAGTATTTT. This sequence encodes CASTGGTTDTQYF. The chain uses TRBV10-2 and TRBJ2-3; 7 bases are shared with TRBD2. V was pared by 7 bases and J by 2 bases, with 3 bases of the junction left unmatched. This CDR3 region has 13 residues. Germline lookup yields CDR1 WSHSY and CDR2 SAAADI.

V is TRBV20-1 and J is TRBJ2-3, with D maybe TRBD2 (6 bases). Germline CDR1 and CDR2: DFQATT and SNEGSKA (reference sequence). The V and J ends lost 5 bases and 5 bases respectively, with 17 bases between them. The CDR3 covers 14 residues. The CDR3 DNA reads as TGCAGTGCTTCGGACGGTGGGGGGATAGATACGCAGTATTTT. Protein sequence: CSASDGGGIDTQYF.